This is a list of T cell receptor beta chains from one sample in a study of blood T cells in healthy people across ages. Each CDR3 protein is one row after TCRdb ran MiXCR on the 5' RACE reads. Of approximately 1.5 million distinct CDR3 sequences listed, about 42% are singletons. Sequenced input: blood. Receptor source: a woman younger than 35 in good health. The conserved cysteine and the conserved F or W are not part of the CDR3 here. The size of a clone is reported for some rows only, either as once, few or many, or as a class for expanded clones.

j_call clone_size v_call cdr3_aa
TRBJ1-2 few TRBV12-3/TRBV12-4 ASSVAPGGYGYT
TRBJ2-3 NA TRBV6-2/TRBV6-3 ASSYRNTDTQY
TRBJ1-1 NA TRBV4-2 ASSQRDYLNTEAF
TRBJ2-7 few TRBV29-1 SVGRDRVYEQY
TRBJ2-7 once TRBV24-1 ATSDLERADEQY
TRBJ2-7 many TRBV6-1 ASSESLGDPHEQY
TRBJ2-7 NA TRBV20-1 SARDQGPYEQY
TRBJ1-1 NA TRBV29-1 SVRWGPNTEAF
TRBJ1-5 NA TRBV28 ASNLGRGGNQPQH
TRBJ2-7 many TRBV5-5 ASSPGVGTSYEQY